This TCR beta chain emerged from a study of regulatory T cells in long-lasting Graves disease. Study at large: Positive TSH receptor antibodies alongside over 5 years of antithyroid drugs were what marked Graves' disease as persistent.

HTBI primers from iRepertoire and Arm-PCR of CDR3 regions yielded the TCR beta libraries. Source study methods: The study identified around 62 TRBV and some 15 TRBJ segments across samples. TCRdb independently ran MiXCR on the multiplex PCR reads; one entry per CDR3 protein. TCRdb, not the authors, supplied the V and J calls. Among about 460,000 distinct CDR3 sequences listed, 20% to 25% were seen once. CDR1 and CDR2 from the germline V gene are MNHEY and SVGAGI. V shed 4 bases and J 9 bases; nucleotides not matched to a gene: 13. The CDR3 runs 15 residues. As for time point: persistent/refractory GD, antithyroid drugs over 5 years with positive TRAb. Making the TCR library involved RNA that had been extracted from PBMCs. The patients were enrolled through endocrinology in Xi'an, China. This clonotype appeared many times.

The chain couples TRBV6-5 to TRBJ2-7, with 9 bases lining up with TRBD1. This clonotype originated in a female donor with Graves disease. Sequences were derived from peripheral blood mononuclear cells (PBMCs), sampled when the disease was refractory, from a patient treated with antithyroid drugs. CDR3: CASSLNRGRRAWQYF. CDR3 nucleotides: TGTGCCAGCAGTTTAAACAGGGGGCGCCGGGCGTGGCAGTACTTC.